A selection of T cell receptor beta chains follows, all from one sample in a study of cytomegalovirus exposure and HLA in healthy donors. Sequenced by immunoSEQ multiplex PCR; TCRdb stores in-frame clones only, minus some. The sample records more than 100,000 clones, about 74% being singletons. Sequenced: PBMCs. The receptors stem from a woman between 45 and 60 years old in good health and CMV-seropositive. Each CDR3 is given with its conserved first and last residue. The order of the fields is J gene, V gene, clone size, D gene, CDR3 length, CDR3 protein, CDR3 DNA. The D gene is left open where the match is weak. Some rows mark clone size as missing; the rest say once, few, many or name a class of expanded clone.

>TRBJ2-7|TRBV6-6|few|.|16
CASSYPRGADSYEQYF
TGTGCCAGCAGTTACCCCCGCGGGGCGGACTCCTACGAGCAGTACTTC
>TRBJ2-2|TRBV5-1|.|TRBD1|15
CASSLGTGSTGELFF
TGCGCCAGCAGCTTAGGGACAGGGTCTACCGGGGAGCTGTTTTTT
>TRBJ1-1|TRBV5-5|.|.|16
CASSLGGAQGQTEAFF
TGTGCCAGCAGCTTGGGTGGTGCTCAGGGGCAAACTGAAGCTTTCTTT
>TRBJ1-3|TRBV2|.|.|14
CASLALLSGNTIYF
TGTGCCAGCTTGGCCCTTCTCTCTGGAAACACCATATATTTT
>TRBJ2-5|TRBV5-1|once|TRBD2|15
CASSLGTTSMGEQYF
TGCGCCAGCAGCTTAGGGACTACCTCTATGGGAGAGCAGTACTTC
>TRBJ1-2|TRBV19|.|TRBD1|15
CASSGRGVRGYGYTF
TGTGCCAGTAGTGGCAGGGGGGTCCGGGGCTATGGCTACACCTTC
>TRBJ2-7|TRBV13|.|.|13
CASRDPSSYEQYF
TGTGCCAGCCGCGATCCGAGCTCCTACGAGCAGTACTTC
>TRBJ2-2|TRBV12-5|few|TRBD2|15
CASGLGTSSSGELFF
TGTGCTAGTGGCTTAGGGACTAGTAGTTCCGGGGAGCTGTTTTTT
>TRBJ1-1|TRBV18|.|TRBD1|13
CASSPEGQGGAFF
TGTGCCAGCTCACCGGAGGGACAGGGGGGGGCTTTCTTT
>TRBJ2-5|TRBV10-1|few|TRBD2|15
CASGSGGAGQETQYF
TGCGCCAGCGGGAGCGGGGGGGCTGGTCAAGAGACCCAGTACTTC
>TRBJ1-6|TRBV5-5|.|.|12
CASSSVGEALHF
TGTGCCAGCAGCTCGGTCGGTGAGGCCCTCCACTTT
>TRBJ2-5|TRBV6-1|.|.|14
CASSDLARGETQYF
TGTGCCAGCAGTGATCTAGCACGTGGGGAGACCCAGTACTTC
>TRBJ1-1|TRBV11-2|.|.|12
CASSSILGEAFF
TGTGCCAGCAGCTCAATTCTCGGTGAAGCTTTCTTT
>TRBJ2-3|TRBV7-2|few|.|14
CASSLGGWEDTQYF
TGTGCCAGCAGCTTGGGGGGATGGGAAGATACGCAGTATTTT
>TRBJ1-6|TRBV25-1|.|TRBD1|14
CASSNRGVGSPLHF
TGTGCCAGCTCTAACAGGGGGGTGGGGTCACCCCTCCACTTT
>TRBJ2-7|TRBV7-8|.|TRBD1|14
CASSLIQGSGEQYF
TGTGCCAGCAGCTTAATACAGGGGTCCGGCGAGCAGTACTTC
>TRBJ1-2|TRBV4-3|few|.|13
CASSQGIADSTHF
TGCGCCAGCAGCCAAGGAATTGCCGACAGTACACACTTC
>TRBJ2-2|TRBV11-3|once|.|13
CASSLDGVQELFF
TGTGCCAGCAGCTTAGACGGGGTCCAGGAGCTGTTTTTT
>TRBJ2-2|TRBV9|.|TRBD2|15
CASSTGLAWTGELFF
TGTGCCAGCAGCACGGGACTAGCGTGGACCGGGGAGCTGTTTTTT
>TRBJ1-2|TRBV7-6|.|.|16
CASSGIGGTSDYGYTF
TGTGCCAGCAGCGGTATTGGCGGCACCTCGGACTATGGCTACACCTTC
>TRBJ2-3|TRBV14|.|TRBD2|15
CASSRVAGPTDTQYF
TGTGCCAGCAGCCGGGTAGCGGGTCCTACAGATACGCAGTATTTT
>TRBJ2-7|TRBV19|.|TRBD1|14
CASSTTGGAYEQYF
TGTGCCAGTAGTACGACAGGGGGGGCCTACGAGCAGTACTTC
>TRBJ2-5|TRBV10-2|.|TRBD2|15
CASRPSGLAGTTQYF
TGCGCCAGCAGGCCCTCAGGGCTAGCGGGGACGACCCAGTACTTC
>TRBJ2-5|TRBV15|.|.|15
CATSRERGPYETQYF
TGTGCCACCAGCAGAGAAAGGGGCCCATACGAGACCCAGTACTTC
>TRBJ1-2|TRBV6-5|.|.|13
CATSPDRSYGYTF
TGTGCCACCTCGCCCGACAGGAGCTATGGCTACACCTTC
>TRBJ2-2|TRBV5-4|.|TRBD2|15
CASGLAGVGTGELFF
TGTGCCAGTGGACTAGCGGGGGTTGGGACCGGGGAGCTGTTTTTT
>TRBJ1-2|TRBV6-1|.|TRBD1|15
CASSAKGQGGAGYTF
TGTGCCAGCAGTGCCAAGGGACAGGGAGGAGCTGGCTACACCTTC
>TRBJ2-1|TRBV11-2|.|.|14
CASSLAGAYNEQFF
TGTGCCAGCAGCTTAGCGGGGGCCTACAATGAGCAGTTCTTC
>TRBJ1-1|TRBV4-1|.|.|15
CASSQGGTLNTEAFF
TGCGCCAGCAGCCAAGGTGGGACATTGAACACTGAAGCTTTCTTT
>TRBJ2-3|TRBV11-1|.|.|14
CASSLLGVSNTQYF
TGTGCCAGCAGCTTACTCGGGGTTTCAAATACGCAGTATTTT